The rows below give T cell receptor beta chains drawn from one sample of a study of T cell responses to AZD1222 COVID-19 vaccine. Only in-frame clones appear in the TCRdb table, and some are missing; sequencing was by immunoSEQ multiplex PCR. The sample lists roughly 97,000 clones; over 90% were seen once. The material was peripheral blood, obtained on day 0 of AZD1222 vaccination. The source is an adult in good health. Both conserved end residues are part of each CDR3. D genes are given only for firm matches.

J gene,D gene,V gene,CDR3 length,CDR3 protein
TRBJ1-5,.,TRBV6-5,13,CASSSGENQPQHF
TRBJ1-5,.,TRBV20-1,12,CSASSANQPQHF
TRBJ1-2,TRBD1,TRBV28,17,CACSQDVWDRVVYGYTF
TRBJ2-1,.,TRBV28,15,CASSFPKGGYNEQFF
TRBJ1-6,.,TRBV10-3,14,CAISERADNSPLHF
TRBJ1-3,TRBD1,TRBV30,14,CAWSRTGMGNTIYF
TRBJ1-2,TRBD1,TRBV28,14,CASSGTGTVYGYTF
TRBJ2-5,.,TRBV11-3,15,CASSLGGPLGETQYF
TRBJ1-2,.,TRBV5-1,14,CASSGAGIDYGYTF
TRBJ1-1,.,TRBV7-2,14,CASSLTLMNTEAFF
TRBJ2-1,.,TRBV5-1,14,CASSLGGIGNEQFF
TRBJ2-7,TRBD1,TRBV2,14,CASSAGTGPYEQYF
TRBJ1-6,.,TRBV2,13,CASRRASDSPLHF
TRBJ2-2,.,TRBV25-1,12,CASSELAGELFF
TRBJ1-4,.,TRBV6-6,11,CASGTNEKLFF
TRBJ2-2,.,TRBV30,14,CAWSVVGVTGELFF
TRBJ2-7,.,TRBV5-4,13,CASSSYTEDEQYF
TRBJ2-7,TRBD2,TRBV2,15,CASSRLAGVSDEQYF
TRBJ2-1,.,TRBV3-1/TRBV3-2,15,CASSQGPAEDNEQFF
TRBJ1-3,TRBD1,TRBV29-1,13,CSVMGTAGNTIYF
TRBJ1-1,.,TRBV29-1,15,CSVDSRADMNTEAFF
TRBJ2-5,.,TRBV24-1,15,CATSDLSGGQETQYF
TRBJ2-3,.,TRBV5-4,15,CASSPGYSRQIAQYF
TRBJ1-2,.,TRBV6-4,12,CKVGATSYGYTF
TRBJ2-2,.,TRBV19,13,CASSLDNGGELFF
TRBJ2-7,.,TRBV4-1,14,CASSHLVRGVEQYF
TRBJ1-2,.,TRBV6-1,17,CASSEGLWGLSNYGYTF
TRBJ1-2,TRBD1,TRBV5-1,14,CASSPSEGARGYTF
TRBJ2-1,.,TRBV19,15,CASSIAAGLHNEQFF
TRBJ1-3,.,TRBV27,14,CASSLRRFGNTIYF
TRBJ2-5,.,TRBV24-1,16,CATSDFGRADQETQYF
TRBJ2-3,.,TRBV19,13,CASSTTDLTGVYF
TRBJ1-5,TRBD1,TRBV19,13,CASSITGDQPQHF
TRBJ2-3,.,TRBV6-2/TRBV6-3,14,CASSLKYRTDTQYF
TRBJ2-3,.,TRBV24-1,15,CATSRFGGSTDTQYF
TRBJ2-3,.,TRBV5-5,14,CASSLDRASDTQYF
TRBJ2-2,TRBD1,TRBV5-4,14,CASRRTGVTGELFF
TRBJ2-7,TRBD2,TRBV15,17,CATAQGTSGGRPYEQYF
TRBJ2-2,TRBD2,TRBV19,15,CASTGLAGFSGELFF
TRBJ2-7,.,TRBV30,14,CAWRASRTDYEQYF
TRBJ2-7,.,TRBV24-1,13,CATSDLQGSKQYF
TRBJ2-7,TRBD2,TRBV7-2,15,CASSLVTSGSGEQYF